These 28 T cell receptor beta chains originate from one sample sequenced in a study of T cell responses to AZD1222 COVID-19 vaccine. Profiling relied on immunoSEQ multiplex PCR, and the TCRdb table lists in-frame clones only, not all of them. The sample shows under 200,000 clones, roughly 91% of them seen only once. The sequenced sample was peripheral blood, obtained 28 days after the second AZD1222 dose. These receptors all come from an adult who received the AZD1222 COVID-19 vaccine.

The J gene is TRBJ2-3, the V gene TRBV5-1, with 7 bases that match TRBD2. CDR1 and CDR2 (germline): SGHRS, YFSETQ. J was trimmed by 3 bases and V by 1 base; bases with no gene match: 5. This CDR3 contains 15 residues. Written as DNA, the CDR3 is TGCGCCAGCAGCTTGCTCGGGGAGGGGACAGATACGCAGTATTTT. The encoded protein is CASSLLGEGTDTQYF.

The chain carries TRBV21-1 and TRBJ2-3; the table's TRBD2 call for D was not verified on the DNA. TRBV21-1 is designated a pseudogene. This CDR3 contains 13 residues. The CDR3 nucleotides read TGTGCCAGCAGCAATAGCTTGGCAGATACGCAGTATTTT. As protein: CASSNSLADTQYF.

The count of this clone is one. V is TRBV5-4 and J is TRBJ1-3; TRBD1 matches at 10 bases. The CDR3 runs to 16 residues. The germline CDR1 and CDR2 sequences are SGHNT and YYREEE (reference sequence). Losses at the gene ends were 2 bases for V and 3 bases for J; bases not matched to a gene: 5. The CDR3: CASSLGQGVGGNTIYF. DNA for the CDR3: TGTGCCAGCAGCTTAGGACAGGGGGTTGGTGGAAACACCATATATTTT.

This clone has only a few counts. This sequence joins TRBV28 and TRBJ2-7; 8 bases are shared with TRBD1. The CDR3 has 15 amino acids. Trimming took 6 bases from V and 0 from J; bases not matched to a gene: 7. Germline values: CDR1 MDHEN, CDR2 SYDVKM. CDR3 protein: CASSPTGQVSYEQYF. In nucleotides, the CDR3 is TGTGCCAGCAGCCCTACGGGACAGGTCTCCTACGAGCAGTACTTC.

This clone was counted a single time. This chain uses TRBV28 with TRBJ2-1; 7 nucleotides align to TRBD2. This CDR3 region has 14 residues. CDR1 is MDHEN and CDR2 is SYDVKM in the germline V gene. The ends lost 3 bases at V and 2 bases at J; junction bases unmatched: 1. CDR3 DNA sequence: TGTGCCAGCAGTTTCGGGGGGACCTACAATGAGCAGTTCTTC. This sequence encodes CASSFGGTYNEQFF.

The chain has TRBV30 and TRBJ1-5; D is possibly TRBD1 (5 bases). The CDR3 extends over 15 amino acids. CDR1 GTSNPN and CDR2 SVGIG come from the germline V gene (reference sequence). Deletions cut 2 bases from V and 8 bases from J, with 19 bases between. CDR3 sequence: CAWSPIGTQIKPQHF. For the CDR3, the DNA is TGTGCCTGGAGTCCAATTGGGACCCAGATTAAGCCCCAGCATTTT. Supplemented by reference TRBV30 and TRBJ1-5, the full variable domain reads SQTIHQWPATLVQPVGSPLSLECTVEGTSNPNLYWYRQAAGRGLQLLFYSVGIGQISSEVPQNLSASRPQDRQFILSSKKLLLSDSGFYLCAWSPIGTQIKPQHFGDGTRLSIL.

The chain links TRBV28 to TRBJ1-5, with D hard to call. This CDR3 region has 13 residues. Germline CDR1 MDHEN, CDR2 SYDVKM. The V end lost 1 base, the J end lost 4 bases, and 5 bases lay between the germline ends. The CDR3, as DNA: TGTGCCAGCAGTTTATTCCAGAATCAGCCCCAGCATTTT. Amino acid sequence: CASSLFQNQPQHF.

The chain joins TRBV24-1 to TRBJ2-1; 12 bases align to TRBD2. The CDR3 has 16 amino acids. With 4 bases clipped from V and 1 base from J, the junction kept 1 base outside the gene matches. Germline loops: CDR1 KGHDR, CDR2 SFDVKD. CDR3 sequence: CATSDGLAGSYNEQFF. The CDR3, as DNA: TGTGCCACCAGTGACGGACTAGCGGGATCCTACAATGAGCAGTTCTTC.

The chain couples TRBV5-4 to TRBJ2-3; 15 bases match TRBD2. Germline loops: CDR1 SGHNT, CDR2 YYREEE (reference sequence). CDR3 length equals 19 residues. V was pared by 1 base and J by 1 base, with 7 bases of the junction left unmatched. This CDR3 reads CASSLPRTSGRAGTDTQYF. The CDR3 coding sequence is TGTGCCAGCAGCTTGCCCAGGACTAGCGGGAGGGCCGGCACAGATACGCAGTATTTT.

The table lists this clone with a few counts. The chain uses TRBV28 and TRBJ1-5; a possible D gene is TRBD1 (5 bases). CDR3 size: 15 residues. CDR1 MDHEN and CDR2 SYDVKM come from the germline V gene. Trimming took off 7 bases at V and 6 bases at J, with 19 bases between the two ends. CDR3 DNA sequence: TGTGCCAGCACCCCTGAACCCGGGGGGGGTCAGCCCCAGCATTTT. It codes for CASTPEPGGGQPQHF.

The rearrangement links TRBV9 to TRBJ1-2; 11 bases agree with TRBD1. Trimming cost V 1 base and J 6 bases; bases outside gene matches: 5. Germline CDR1 reads SGDLS; CDR2 reads YYNGEE. This CDR3 comprises 15 residues. The CDR3, as DNA: TGTGCCAGCAGCGTACATGGACAGGGGGCCGATGGCTACACCTTC. Its translation is CASSVHGQGADGYTF.

The rearrangement uses TRBV5-1 and TRBJ2-2; TRBD1 or TRBD2 may be the D gene (6 bases each). CDR1 is SGHRS and CDR2 is YFSETQ in the germline V gene. V was cut by 0 bases and J by 0 bases, with 12 bases left in between. The CDR3 loop spans 17 amino acids. The CDR3 nucleotides are TGCGCCAGCAGCTTGGTTGGGGGGCCGGCGAACACCGGGGAGCTGTTTTTT. Its protein product is CASSLVGGPANTGELFF.

The chain is built from TRBV28 and TRBJ2-1; 12 bases agree with TRBD2. This CDR3 has 19 amino acids. The germline V gene has CDR1 MDHEN and CDR2 SYDVKM. J gave up 0 bases and V 4 bases, and 10 bases lay outside the gene matches. This chain's CDR3 is CASSSAATSGSRSYNEQFF. CDR3 in DNA: TGTGCCAGCAGTTCGGCGGCGACTAGCGGGAGCCGCTCCTACAATGAGCAGTTCTTC.

The genes are TRBV7-2 and TRBJ2-6; D is uncertain. With 4 bases removed from V and 4 bases from J, the gap between germline ends came to 14 bases. The CDR3 is made up of 16 amino acids. Germline V gene data show CDR1 as SGHTA and CDR2 as FQGNSA. Here the CDR3 reads CASSYGLQSGANVLTF. In DNA, the CDR3 is TGTGCCAGCAGCTACGGCCTTCAGTCCGGGGCCAACGTCCTGACTTTC. Using reference TRBV7-2 and TRBJ2-6 for the parts outside the CDR3, the full variable domain is GAGVSQSPSNKVTEKGKDVELRCDPISGHTALYWYRQSLGQGLEFLIYFQGNSAPDKSGLPSDRFSAERTGGSVSTLTIQRTQQEDSAVYLCASSYGLQSGANVLTFGAGSRLTVL.

The CDR3 reads CASSFEGLAISYEQYF. In DNA form, the CDR3 reads TGTGCCAGCAGCTTCGAAGGACTAGCCATCTCCTACGAGCAGTACTTC. The V and J genes are TRBV5-6 and TRBJ2-7; 8 bases map to TRBD2. The CDR3 extends over 16 amino acids. Germline CDR1 is SGHDT and CDR2 is YYEEEE. The V segment lost 2 bases and the J segment 0 bases; nucleotides outside the gene matches: 7.

V is TRBV6-5 and J is TRBJ2-2; D is uncertain. Germline CDR1 is MNHEY and CDR2 is SVGAGI. This CDR3 has 15 amino acids. The germline V and J ends were trimmed by 8 bases and 0 bases, with 13 bases remaining between them. The CDR3 here is CASAVSLANTGELFF. DNA of the CDR3: TGTGCCAGCGCAGTGTCGCTCGCGAACACCGGGGAGCTGTTTTTT.

The rearrangement uses TRBV7-9 and TRBJ2-7; 12 nucleotides match TRBD2. Germline V CDR1 and CDR2: SEHNR, FQNEAQ (reference sequence). Trimming removed 4 bases from V and 3 bases from J; junction bases left unmatched: 1. CDR3 length equals 14 residues. CDR3 sequence (DNA): TGTGCCAGCAGCTCGACTAGCGGGAGCTACGAGCAGTACTTC. It codes for CASSSTSGSYEQYF.

CDR3 nucleotide sequence: TGCAGCGTTGACTTCGGGGGGGCTGGGGCCAACGTCCTGACTTTC. Translation gives CSVDFGGAGANVLTF. The chain combines TRBV29-1 with TRBJ2-6; 8 bases line up with TRBD2. The germline V gene encodes CDR1 SQVTM and CDR2 ANQGSEA. Trimming at V came to 3 bases and at J to 2 bases, leaving 3 bases not matched to a gene. This CDR3 has 15 amino acids.

This clone showed up just once. V usage is TRBV19 and J usage is TRBJ1-1; 7 bases match TRBD1. CDR3 length: 14 residues. With V trimmed by 3 bases and J by 3 bases, 4 bases remained unmatched. Germline CDR1 reads LNHDA; CDR2 reads SQIVND (reference sequence). The chain's CDR3 is CASSIRRGDTEAFF. CDR3 coding DNA: TGTGCCAGTAGTATTCGCAGGGGGGACACTGAAGCTTTCTTT.

The V and J genes are TRBV4-2 and TRBJ2-1; 7 nucleotides match TRBD2. Germline V lookup: CDR1 LGHNA, CDR2 YNFKEQ. V lost 0 bases and J lost 14; bases outside the gene matches: 10. The CDR3 sequence is 14 residues long. As DNA, the CDR3 is TGTGCCAGCAGCCAAGATTTGGGGCGGGAGAAAAAGTTCTTC. Translation: CASSQDLGREKKFF.

This chain links TRBV20-1 with TRBJ2-7, with unresolved D. Trimming stripped 3 bases from V and 5 bases from J, with 11 bases between. The CDR3 totals 12 residues. Germline V gives CDR1 DFQATT, CDR2 SNEGSKA (reference sequence). DNA for the CDR3: TGCAGTGCTAGTCGCGGACCTGACGAGCAGTACTTC. Translation: CSASRGPDEQYF.

This chain uses TRBV9 with TRBJ2-7; a weak D match, TRBD2 (5 bases). Germline V lookup: CDR1 SGDLS, CDR2 YYNGEE. The V and J ends lost 0 bases and 2 bases respectively, with 9 bases between them. CDR3 length: 14 amino acids. The CDR3 loop reads CASSVADYTYEQYF. The CDR3 coding sequence is TGTGCCAGCAGCGTAGCCGACTACACCTACGAGCAGTACTTC.

This clone came up once. This sequence joins TRBV7-2 and TRBJ2-5; 9 bases are shared with TRBD1. Trimming at V came to 1 base and at J to 3 bases, leaving 3 bases not matched to a gene. The CDR3 extends over 15 amino acids. Looked up from germline, CDR1 is SGHTA and CDR2 is FQGNSA. CDR3 protein: CASSLVGDREETQYF. The CDR3 DNA is TGTGCCAGCAGCTTAGTTGGGGACAGGGAAGAGACCCAGTACTTC.

This chain connects TRBV6-5 to TRBJ2-1; TRBD1 matches at 8 bases. The trim removed 6 bases at V and 4 bases at J, leaving 8 bases unmatched. CDR3 size: 15 residues. CDR1 MNHEY and CDR2 SVGAGI come from the germline V gene. This CDR3 reads CASSLGGTGYNEQFF. The CDR3 DNA is TGTGCCAGCAGCCTAGGGGGGACAGGTTACAATGAGCAGTTCTTC.

The V call is TRBV27, the J call TRBJ2-1, with D perhaps TRBD2 (6 bases). Per the germline V gene, CDR1 is MNHEY and CDR2 is SMNVEV (reference sequence). There are 15 residues in the CDR3. Trimming pared 6 bases from V and 0 bases from J, leaving 12 bases between. The CDR3 nucleotides are TGTGCCAGCAGCCCGGGGGTGGGCTCCTACAATGAGCAGTTCTTC. Protein: CASSPGVGSYNEQFF.

V usage is TRBV5-1 and J usage is TRBJ2-1; TRBD1 might be the D (6 bases). The germline gives CDR1 SGHRS, CDR2 YFSETQ. The V end lost 5 bases, the J end lost 7 bases, and 16 bases lay between the germline ends. The CDR3 totals 14 residues. The CDR3: CASRSGHGYNEQFF. As DNA, the CDR3 is TGCGCCAGCAGATCGGGACACGGATATAATGAGCAGTTCTTC. Based on the CDR3 plus reference TRBV5-1 and TRBJ2-1, the full variable domain is KAGVTQTPRYLIKTRGQQVTLSCSPISGHRSVSWYQQTPGQGLQFLFEYFSETQRNKGNFPGRFSGRQFSNSRSEMNVSTLELGDSALYLCASRSGHGYNEQFFGPGTRLTVL.

This clone was counted between two and nine times. This CDR3 reads CASSVGSGHNEQFF. CDR3 in DNA: TGTGCCAGCAGTGTAGGTAGCGGTCACAATGAGCAGTTCTTC. The V gene is TRBV2, the J gene TRBJ2-1; the D gene is possibly TRBD2 (6 bases). V lost 4 bases and J lost 5, with 12 bases in between. Germline-derived CDR1 and CDR2 are SNHLY and FYNNEI. The CDR3 covers 14 residues.

The genes are TRBV14 and TRBJ2-5; TRBD2 is a possible D gene (6 bases). This CDR3 is built from 14 residues. Trimming stripped 4 bases from V and 5 bases from J, with 14 bases between. Per germline, CDR1 SGHDN and CDR2 FVKESK. The CDR3 sequence is CASSRDLSQETQYF. The CDR3 bases are TGTGCCAGCAGCCGGGACTTATCCCAGGAGACCCAGTACTTC.